This T cell receptor (beta chain) comes out of a study of T cell repertoires in cytomegalovirus infection. Study summary: Both a matching HLA type and CMV infection were indicated by public TCR beta signatures. Study observations and caveats: Cumulated frequencies of public TCR beta families served to identify carriers of CMV plus the relevant HLA. The response measured ex vivo was dominated by TCR beta clonotypes (HLA-C-restricted and CMV-specific).

One entry per CDR3 protein results from TCRdb running MiXCR on the reads. The table shows hundreds of thousands of distinct CDR3 sequences, with 6.5% occurring only once. Germline CDR1 and CDR2: MNHEY and SVGEGT. V was cut by 7 bases and J by 1 base, with 17 bases left in between. CDR3 size: 15 residues. This clonotype came up many times. Its antigen is undetermined. Sample: PBMCs. This chain uses TRBV6-2 or TRBV6-3 with TRBJ2-7, with a weak D call TRBD1 (5 bases). This TCR derives from a human donor in good health (CMV status not recorded). Some clones in this sample may be carry-over from other donors' samples. The CDR3 region is CASTRVQGSSYEQYF. The CDR3 bases are TGTGCCAGCACACGTGTCCAGGGTTCGTCCTACGAGCAGTACTTC.